This T cell receptor beta chain was identified during a study of T cell responses to AZD1222 COVID-19 vaccine. The study, taken as a whole, reports: Most donors were white British, females outnumbered males, and clonal diversity was possibly underestimated.

This clone was counted once. No antigen is known for it. The CDR3 runs 19 residues. The V gene end was trimmed by 5 bases and the J gene end by 6 bases; junction bases not matched to a gene: 17. Germline V lookup: CDR1 SGHTA, CDR2 FQGTGA. Some clones are missing from TCRdb's copy, which holds only in-frame ones; the method was immunoSEQ multiplex PCR. The sample lists some 200,000 clones; approximately 91% were seen once. This sequence originates from an adult in good health. The starting material was peripheral blood, obtained on day 0 of AZD1222 vaccination. The chain uses TRBV7-3 and TRBJ2-3, with TRBD2 matching 13 bases. The CDR3 region has the DNA TGTGCCAGCAGCGAGACCCCGGGACTAGCGGGACCGCTCGGGGATACGCAGTATTTT. Protein product: CASSETPGLAGPLGDTQYF.